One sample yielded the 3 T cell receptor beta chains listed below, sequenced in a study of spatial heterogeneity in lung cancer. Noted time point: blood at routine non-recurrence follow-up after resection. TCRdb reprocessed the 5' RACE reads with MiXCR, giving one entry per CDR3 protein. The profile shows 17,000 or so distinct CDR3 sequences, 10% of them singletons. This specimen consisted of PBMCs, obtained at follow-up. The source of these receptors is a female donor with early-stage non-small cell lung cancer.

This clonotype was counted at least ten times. CDR3 DNA sequence: TGTGCCAGCACTTTCCGGGACAGGGCGTATGGCTACACCTTC. Its protein product is CASTFRDRAYGYTF. The gene calls are TRBV6-6 and TRBJ1-2, with 9 bases fitting TRBD1. V lost 7 bases, J lost 5 bases, and 8 bases stayed unmatched. CDR3 length equals 14 residues. In germline, CDR1 is MNHNY, CDR2 SVGAGI (reference sequence).

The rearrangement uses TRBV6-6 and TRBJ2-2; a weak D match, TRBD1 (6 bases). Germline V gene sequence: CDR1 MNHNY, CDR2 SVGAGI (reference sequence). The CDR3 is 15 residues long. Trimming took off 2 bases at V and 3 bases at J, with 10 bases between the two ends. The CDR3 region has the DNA TGTGCCAGCAGTTACGGACAGCCTTACACCGGGGAGCTGTTTTTT. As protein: CASSYGQPYTGELFF.

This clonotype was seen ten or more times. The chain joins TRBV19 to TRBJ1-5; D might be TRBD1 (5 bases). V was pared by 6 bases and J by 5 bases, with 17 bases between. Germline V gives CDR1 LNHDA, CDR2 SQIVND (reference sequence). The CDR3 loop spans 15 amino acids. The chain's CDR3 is CASRDTLMGHQPQHF. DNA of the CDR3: TGTGCCAGTAGGGACACCCTCATGGGTCATCAGCCCCAGCATTTT.